A selection of T cell receptor beta chains follows, all from one sample in a study of identical twins. One entry per CDR3 protein results from TCRdb running MiXCR on the 5' RACE reads. The sample lists around 250,000 distinct CDR3 sequences, approximately 5.9% seen once, with roughly 15% in the top ten. Separately, the same data were catalogued under a study of T cells expressing NK-cell markers.

The sequenced material came from CD8+ T cells sorted from blood. The receptors were sampled from a woman between 18 and 30 years old in good health. Each CDR3 is given with its conserved first and last residue. Fields, in order: D gene, J gene, V gene, CDR3 length, clone size, CDR3 protein, CDR3 DNA. D genes are given only for firm matches. Clone size, where shown, is once, few, many, or a class for clones that have expanded.

NA	TRBJ1-3	TRBV10-3	15	many	CAISESGSSGNTIYF	TGTGCCATCAGTGAGTCGGGCAGCTCTGGAAACACCATATATTTT
NA	TRBJ2-7	TRBV11-2	14	few	CASSPPQGVYEQYF	TGTGCCAGCAGCCCCCCTCAGGGTGTCTACGAGCAGTACTTC
TRBD1	TRBJ2-1	TRBV4-3	15	few	CASSQFNRGGNEQFF	TGCGCCAGCAGCCAATTCAACAGGGGCGGTAATGAGCAGTTCTTC
TRBD1	TRBJ2-7	TRBV20-1	15	few	CSASNRDRAIYEQYF	TGCAGTGCTTCGAACCGGGACAGGGCAATCTACGAGCAGTACTTC
TRBD2	TRBJ2-2	TRBV9	16	few	CASSPHAGAYIGELFF	TGTGCCAGCAGCCCGCACGCGGGAGCCTATATCGGGGAGCTGTTTTTT
NA	TRBJ2-1	TRBV29-1	14	NA	CSFNPLTGGNEQFF	TGCAGCTTTAATCCCCTGACAGGTGGCAATGAGCAGTTCTTC
TRBD2	TRBJ2-7	TRBV7-8	14	NA	CASSPLASTHEQYF	TGTGCCAGCAGCCCACTAGCGAGTACACACGAGCAGTACTTC
TRBD1	TRBJ1-4	TRBV3-1	17	NA	CASSPRGQVMPREKLFF	TGTGCCAGCAGCCCTAGGGGACAGGTGATGCCTCGGGAAAAACTGTTTTTT
NA	TRBJ2-7	TRBV15	16	NA	CATSRDPGTGTYEQYF	TGTGCCACCAGCAGAGATCCCGGAACGGGAACCTACGAGCAGTACTTC
NA	TRBJ2-7	TRBV7-9	14	NA	CASSPVRLAYEQYF	TGTGCCAGCAGCCCCGTCAGGCTAGCCTACGAGCAGTACTTC
TRBD2	TRBJ2-7	TRBV2	12	NA	CASGEGSYEQYF	TGTGCCAGCGGGGAGGGTTCCTACGAGCAGTACTTC
TRBD1	TRBJ2-1	TRBV27	17	few	CASSSPGQGPQGNEQFF	TGTGCCAGCAGCTCCCCGGGACAGGGGCCCCAAGGCAATGAGCAGTTCTTC
NA	TRBJ2-7	TRBV19	15	few	CASSAWQGGTYEQYF	TGTGCCAGTAGTGCCTGGCAGGGGGGGACCTACGAGCAGTACTTC
TRBD1	TRBJ2-7	TRBV10-2	15	NA	CASSEARDRGYEQYF	TGCGCCAGCAGTGAGGCCCGGGACAGGGGCTACGAGCAGTACTTC
NA	TRBJ2-1	TRBV10-3	13	many	CAIRRSRDYEQFF	TGTGCCATCAGAAGGAGTCGAGATTATGAGCAGTTCTTC
TRBD2	TRBJ2-2	TRBV7-9	17	NA	CASSLLTSDANTGELFF	TGTGCCAGCAGCTTGCTGACTAGCGACGCGAACACCGGGGAGCTGTTTTTT
TRBD1	TRBJ2-6	TRBV3-1	18	NA	CASTNGSLRGPGANVLTF	TGTGCCAGCACCAATGGGAGCCTAAGGGGGCCTGGGGCCAACGTCCTGACTTTC
TRBD1	TRBJ1-4	TRBV27	17	few	CASSLSGQGMTNEKLFF	TGTGCCAGCAGTTTATCGGGACAGGGGATGACTAATGAAAAACTGTTTTTT
NA	TRBJ2-7	TRBV6-1	15	NA	CASSGAPKDSYEQYF	TGTGCCAGCAGTGGGGCCCCGAAGGACTCCTACGAGCAGTACTTC
TRBD2	TRBJ2-1	TRBV7-9	12	many	CASSLAGGPQFF	TGTGCCAGCAGTTTAGCGGGAGGGCCCCAGTTCTTC
NA	TRBJ2-5	TRBV9	14	few	CASSPRGGQETQYF	TGTGCCAGCAGCCCCCGCGGAGGGCAAGAGACCCAGTACTTC
TRBD2	TRBJ2-5	TRBV7-2	17	NA	CASSYPPSGRGQETQYF	TGTGCCAGCAGCTACCCACCTAGCGGGAGGGGTCAAGAGACCCAGTACTTC
NA	TRBJ1-5	TRBV7-9	13	few	CASSPGGWEPQHF	TGTGCCAGCAGCCCCGGGGGCTGGGAGCCCCAGCATTTT
NA	TRBJ2-1	TRBV11-2	12	few	CASSLDLTEQFF	TGTGCCAGCAGCTTAGATCTGACTGAGCAGTTCTTC
TRBD1	TRBJ2-2	TRBV10-2	14	many	CATMDRGPTGELFF	TGCGCCACCATGGACAGGGGCCCCACCGGGGAGCTGTTTTTT
NA	TRBJ2-7	TRBV6-5	14	few	CASSSYPGSYEQYF	TGTGCCAGCAGTTCCTATCCCGGCTCCTACGAGCAGTACTTC
NA	TRBJ2-2	TRBV29-1	12	many	CSVVSETGELFF	TGCAGCGTTGTGTCCGAGACCGGGGAGCTGTTTTTT
TRBD1	TRBJ2-3	TRBV6-4	15	few	CASSDSTGAGDTQYF	TGTGCCAGCAGTGACTCGACAGGGGCCGGAGATACGCAGTATTTT
NA	TRBJ1-5	TRBV2	13	NA	CASSGSSNQPQHF	TGTGCCAGCAGTGGGTCTAGCAATCAGCCCCAGCATTTT
TRBD1	TRBJ2-2	TRBV20-1	15	few	CSARDRTGYTGELFF	TGCAGTGCTAGAGATAGGACAGGCTACACCGGGGAGCTGTTTTTT
TRBD1	TRBJ2-1	TRBV10-3	17	many	CAISESSQGLVGNEQFF	TGTGCCATCAGTGAGTCTTCACAGGGGTTGGTTGGCAATGAGCAGTTCTTC
NA	TRBJ1-4	TRBV18	18	many	CASSPSGHRDATNEKLFF	TGTGCCAGCTCACCAAGTGGACATCGAGATGCAACTAATGAAAAACTGTTTTTT
TRBD2	TRBJ2-1	TRBV15	16	NA	CATSVLPGLADIEQFF	TGTGCCACCAGCGTCCTACCGGGACTAGCTGACATTGAGCAGTTCTTC